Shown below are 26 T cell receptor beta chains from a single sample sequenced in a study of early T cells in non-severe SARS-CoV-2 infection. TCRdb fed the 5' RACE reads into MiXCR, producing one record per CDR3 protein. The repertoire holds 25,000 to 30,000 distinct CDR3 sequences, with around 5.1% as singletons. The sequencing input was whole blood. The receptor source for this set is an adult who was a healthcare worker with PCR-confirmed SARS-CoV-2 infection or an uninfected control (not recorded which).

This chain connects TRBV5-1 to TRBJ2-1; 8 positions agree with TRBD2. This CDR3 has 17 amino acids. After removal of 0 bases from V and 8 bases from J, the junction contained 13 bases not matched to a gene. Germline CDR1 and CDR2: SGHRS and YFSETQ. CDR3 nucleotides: TGCGCCAGCAGCTTGGCCGATGGCGGGAGGTATCCTCATGAGCAGTTCTTC. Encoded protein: CASSLADGGRYPHEQFF.

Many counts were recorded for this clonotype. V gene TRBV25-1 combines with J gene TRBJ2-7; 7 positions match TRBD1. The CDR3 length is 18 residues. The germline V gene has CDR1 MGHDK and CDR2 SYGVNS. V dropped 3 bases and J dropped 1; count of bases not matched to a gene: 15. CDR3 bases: TGTGCCAGCAGTGACGTTGGGCTTCTTGGGACAGAGTCCTACGAGCAGTACTTC. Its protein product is CASSDVGLLGTESYEQYF.

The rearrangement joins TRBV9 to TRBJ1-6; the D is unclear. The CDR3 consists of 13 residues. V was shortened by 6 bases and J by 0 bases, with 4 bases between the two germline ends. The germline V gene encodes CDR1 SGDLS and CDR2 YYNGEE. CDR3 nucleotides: TGTGCCAGCACAAGCTCCTATAATTCACCCCTCCACTTT. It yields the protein CASTSSYNSPLHF.

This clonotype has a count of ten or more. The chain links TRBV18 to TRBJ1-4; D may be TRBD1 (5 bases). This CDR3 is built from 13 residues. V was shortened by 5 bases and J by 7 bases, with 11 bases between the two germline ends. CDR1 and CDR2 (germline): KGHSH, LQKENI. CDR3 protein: CASSRRDGEKLFF. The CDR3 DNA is TGTGCCAGCTCAAGGAGGGACGGTGAAAAACTGTTTTTT. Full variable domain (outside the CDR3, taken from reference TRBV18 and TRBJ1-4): NAGVMQNPRHLVRRRGQEARLRCSPMKGHSHVYWYRQLPEEGLKFMVYLQKENIIDESGMPKERFSAEFPKEGPSILRIQQVVRGDSAAYFCASSRRDGEKLFFGSGTQLSVL.

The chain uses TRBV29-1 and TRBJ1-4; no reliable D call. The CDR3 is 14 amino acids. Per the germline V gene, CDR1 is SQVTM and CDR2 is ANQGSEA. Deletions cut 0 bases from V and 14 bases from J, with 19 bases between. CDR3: CSVEDRVVSGQLFF. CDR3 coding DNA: TGCAGCGTTGAAGATCGTGTGGTATCCGGTCAGCTGTTTTTT.

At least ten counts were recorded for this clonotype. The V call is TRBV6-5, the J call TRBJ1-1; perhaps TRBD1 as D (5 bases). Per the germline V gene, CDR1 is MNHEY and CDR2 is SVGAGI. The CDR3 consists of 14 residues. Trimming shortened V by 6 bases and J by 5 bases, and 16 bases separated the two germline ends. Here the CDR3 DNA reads TGTGCCAGCAGGCTGGGACGGACAATAACTGAAGCTTTCTTT. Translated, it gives CASRLGRTITEAFF.

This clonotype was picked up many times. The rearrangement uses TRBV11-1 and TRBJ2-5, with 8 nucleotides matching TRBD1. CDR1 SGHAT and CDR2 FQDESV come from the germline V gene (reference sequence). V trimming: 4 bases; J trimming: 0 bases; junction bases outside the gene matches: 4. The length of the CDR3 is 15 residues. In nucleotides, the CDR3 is TGTGCCAGCAGCTGGGGGACAGGTTACCAAGAGACCCAGTACTTC. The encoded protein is CASSWGTGYQETQYF.

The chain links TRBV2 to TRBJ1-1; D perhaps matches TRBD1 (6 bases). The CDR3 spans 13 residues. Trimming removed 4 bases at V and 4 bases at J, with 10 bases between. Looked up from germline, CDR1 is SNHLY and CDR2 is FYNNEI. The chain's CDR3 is CASSVRGGTEAFF. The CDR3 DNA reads TGTGCCAGCAGTGTCAGGGGCGGCACTGAAGCTTTCTTT. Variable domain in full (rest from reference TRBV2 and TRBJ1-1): EPEVTQTPSHQVTQMGQEVILRCVPISNHLYFYWYRQILGQKVEFLVSFYNNEISEKSEIFDDQFSVERPDGSNFTLKIRSTKLEDSAMYFCASSVRGGTEAFFGQGTRLTVV.

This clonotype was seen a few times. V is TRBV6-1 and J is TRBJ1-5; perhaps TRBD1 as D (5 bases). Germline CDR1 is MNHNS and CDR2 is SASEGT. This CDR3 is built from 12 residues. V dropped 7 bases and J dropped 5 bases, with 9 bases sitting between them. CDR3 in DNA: TGTGCCAGCATGACAGAGTATCAGCCCCAGCATTTT. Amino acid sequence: CASMTEYQPQHF.

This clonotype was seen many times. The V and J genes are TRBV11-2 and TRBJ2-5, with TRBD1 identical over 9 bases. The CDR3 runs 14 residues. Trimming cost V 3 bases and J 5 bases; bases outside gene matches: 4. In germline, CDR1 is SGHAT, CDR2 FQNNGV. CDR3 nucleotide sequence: TGTGCCAGCAGCTTCGCCGGACAGGGGGAGACCCAGTACTTC. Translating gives CASSFAGQGETQYF.

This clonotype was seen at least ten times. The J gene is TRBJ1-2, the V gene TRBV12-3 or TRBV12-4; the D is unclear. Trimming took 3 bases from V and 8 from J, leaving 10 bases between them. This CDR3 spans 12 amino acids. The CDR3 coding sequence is TGTGCCAGCAGTTTGAGGGCTGGAGGCTACACCTTC. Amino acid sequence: CASSLRAGGYTF.

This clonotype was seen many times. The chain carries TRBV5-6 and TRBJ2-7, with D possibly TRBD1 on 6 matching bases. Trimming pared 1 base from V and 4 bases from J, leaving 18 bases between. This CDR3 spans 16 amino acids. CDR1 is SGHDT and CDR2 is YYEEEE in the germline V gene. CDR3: CASSLSPYRATYEQYF. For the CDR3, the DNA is TGTGCCAGCAGCTTGAGCCCGTACAGGGCGACATACGAGCAGTACTTC.

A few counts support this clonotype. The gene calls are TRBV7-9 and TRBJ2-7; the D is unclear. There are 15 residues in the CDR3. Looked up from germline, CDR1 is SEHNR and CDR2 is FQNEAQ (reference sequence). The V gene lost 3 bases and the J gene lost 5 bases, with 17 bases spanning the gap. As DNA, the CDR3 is TGTGCCAGCAGCTTGACCGGGTCGGCCGGCGACGAGCAGTACTTC. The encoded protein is CASSLTGSAGDEQYF.

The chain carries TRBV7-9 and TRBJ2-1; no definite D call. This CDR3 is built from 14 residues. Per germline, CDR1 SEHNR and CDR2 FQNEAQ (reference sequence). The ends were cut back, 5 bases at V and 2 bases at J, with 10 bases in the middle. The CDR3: CASSRTHPYNEQFF. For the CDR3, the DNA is TGTGCCAGCAGCCGGACGCACCCCTACAATGAGCAGTTCTTC.

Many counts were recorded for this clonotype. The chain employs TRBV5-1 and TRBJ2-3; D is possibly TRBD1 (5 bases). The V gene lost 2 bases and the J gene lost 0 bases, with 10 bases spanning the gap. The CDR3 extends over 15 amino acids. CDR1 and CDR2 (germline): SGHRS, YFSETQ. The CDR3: CASSLGQTSTDTQYF. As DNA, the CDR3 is TGCGCCAGCAGCTTAGGACAAACTAGCACAGATACGCAGTATTTT. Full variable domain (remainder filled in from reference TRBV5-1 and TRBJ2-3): KAGVTQTPRYLIKTRGQQVTLSCSPISGHRSVSWYQQTPGQGLQFLFEYFSETQRNKGNFPGRFSGRQFSNSRSEMNVSTLELGDSALYLCASSLGQTSTDTQYFGPGTRLTVL.

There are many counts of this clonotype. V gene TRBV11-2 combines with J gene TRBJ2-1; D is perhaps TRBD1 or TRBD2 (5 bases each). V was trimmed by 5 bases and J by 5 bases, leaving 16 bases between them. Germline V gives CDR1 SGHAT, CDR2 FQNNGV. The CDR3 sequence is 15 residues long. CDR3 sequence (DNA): TGTGCCAGCAGCGCCCGGGGACCCTTCGACAATGAGCAGTTCTTC. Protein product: CASSARGPFDNEQFF.

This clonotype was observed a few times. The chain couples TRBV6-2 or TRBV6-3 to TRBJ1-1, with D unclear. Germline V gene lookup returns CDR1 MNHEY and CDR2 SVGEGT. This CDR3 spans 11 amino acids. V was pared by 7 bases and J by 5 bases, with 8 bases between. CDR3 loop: CASTKLTEAFF. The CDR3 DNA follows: TGTGCCAGCACTAAGTTGACTGAAGCTTTCTTT.

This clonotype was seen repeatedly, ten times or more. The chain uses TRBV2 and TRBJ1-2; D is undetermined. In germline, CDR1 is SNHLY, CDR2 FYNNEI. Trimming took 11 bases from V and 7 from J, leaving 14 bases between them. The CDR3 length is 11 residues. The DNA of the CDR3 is TGTGCCTCCCAACGGGCGTCTGGCTACACCTTC. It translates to CASQRASGYTF. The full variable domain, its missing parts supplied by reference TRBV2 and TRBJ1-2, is EPEVTQTPSHQVTQMGQEVILRCVPISNHLYFYWYRQILGQKVEFLVSFYNNEISEKSEIFDDQFSVERPDGSNFTLKIRSTKLEDSAMYFCASQRASGYTFGSGTRLTVV.

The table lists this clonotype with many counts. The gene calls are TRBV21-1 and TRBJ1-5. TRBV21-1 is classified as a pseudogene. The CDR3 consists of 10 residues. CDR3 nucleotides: TGTGCCGGGATAAATCAGCCCCAGCATTTT. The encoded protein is CAGINQPQHF.

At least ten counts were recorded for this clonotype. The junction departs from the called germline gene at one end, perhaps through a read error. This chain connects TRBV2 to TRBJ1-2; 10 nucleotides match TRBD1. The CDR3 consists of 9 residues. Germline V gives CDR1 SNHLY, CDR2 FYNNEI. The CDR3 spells CATGTGAFF. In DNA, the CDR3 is TGTGCCACCGGGACAGGGGCTTTCTTC.

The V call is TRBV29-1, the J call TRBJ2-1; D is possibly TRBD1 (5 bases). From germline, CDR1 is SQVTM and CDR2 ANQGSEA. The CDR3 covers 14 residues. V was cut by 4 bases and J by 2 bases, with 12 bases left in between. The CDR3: CSVARTSAYNEQFF. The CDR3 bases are TGCAGCGTTGCTAGGACAAGTGCCTACAATGAGCAGTTCTTC.

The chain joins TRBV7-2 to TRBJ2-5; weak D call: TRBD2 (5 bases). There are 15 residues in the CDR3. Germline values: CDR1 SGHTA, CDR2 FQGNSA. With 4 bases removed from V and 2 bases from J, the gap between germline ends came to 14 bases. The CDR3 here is CASSSPERRQETQYF. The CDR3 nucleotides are TGTGCCAGCAGCTCCCCCGAGCGGAGGCAAGAGACCCAGTACTTC.

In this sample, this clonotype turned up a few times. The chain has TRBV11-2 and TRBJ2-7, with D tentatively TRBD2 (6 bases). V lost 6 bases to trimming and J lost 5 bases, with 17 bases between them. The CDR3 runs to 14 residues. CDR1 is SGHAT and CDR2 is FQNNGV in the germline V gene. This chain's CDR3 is CASRTLGGPHEQYF. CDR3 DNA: TGTGCCAGCAGGACGCTCGGAGGGCCCCACGAGCAGTACTTC. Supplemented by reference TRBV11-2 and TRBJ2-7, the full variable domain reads EAGVAQSPRYKIIEKRQSVAFWCNPISGHATLYWYQQILGQGPKLLIQFQNNGVVDDSQLPKDRFSAERLKGVDSTLKIQPAKLEDSAVYLCASRTLGGPHEQYFGPGTRLTVT.

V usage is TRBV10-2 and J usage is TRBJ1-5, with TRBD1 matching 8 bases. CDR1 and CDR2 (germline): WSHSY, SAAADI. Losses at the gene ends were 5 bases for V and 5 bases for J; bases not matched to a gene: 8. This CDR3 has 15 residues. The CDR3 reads CASSLDRGDYQPQHF. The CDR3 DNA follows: TGCGCCAGCAGTCTTGACAGGGGTGACTATCAGCCCCAGCATTTT.

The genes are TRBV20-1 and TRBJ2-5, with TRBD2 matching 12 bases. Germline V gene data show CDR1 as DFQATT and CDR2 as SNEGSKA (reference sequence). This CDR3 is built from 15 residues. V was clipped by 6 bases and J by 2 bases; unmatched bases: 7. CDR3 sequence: CSAPTSGSWQETQYF. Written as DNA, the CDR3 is TGCAGTGCCCCGACTAGCGGGAGTTGGCAAGAGACCCAGTACTTC.

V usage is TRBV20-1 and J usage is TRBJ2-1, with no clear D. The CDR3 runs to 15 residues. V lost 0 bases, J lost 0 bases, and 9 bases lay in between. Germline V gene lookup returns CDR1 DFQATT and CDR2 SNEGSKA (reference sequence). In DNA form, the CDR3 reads TGCAGTGCTAGAGATCTAACCAGCTCCTACAATGAGCAGTTCTTC. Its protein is CSARDLTSSYNEQFF.